These 27 T cell receptor beta chains share one sample of origin, sequenced in a study of tumor-infiltrating lymphocytes in primary liver carcinoma. The template, approximately 500 ng total RNA, yielded TCR beta cDNA made with a constant-region primer. Researchers made the TCR beta libraries by running three nested multiplex PCR rounds with slightly modified ARM-PCR. A C-beta reverse primer was combined with TRBV1-TRBV30 forward primers in the first two PCR rounds, and each round had 10 cycles. TCRdb recomputed calls from the multiplex PCR reads with MiXCR, one row per CDR3 protein. The table lists 100,000 to 150,000 distinct CDR3 sequences, 64% of them singletons, with about 8% in the top ten. From about 19-30 mg of unsorted bulk tissue, DNA and RNA were co-extracted together. Sample: liver tumor tissue from sampling region 3. Subset described: tumor region T3, left-lateral pole. The origin of the receptors is a woman aged 55 to 70 with primary liver carcinoma and hepatitis B virus infection.

Note on this clonotype: A single base separates this from a much larger clone, so it may be a read error. This chain's CDR3 is CSSKLASTDTQYF. In nucleotides, the CDR3 is TGCTCCAGCAAATTGGCTAGCACAGATACGCAGTATTTT. The V and J genes are TRBV10-2 and TRBJ2-3; D uncertain. This CDR3 has 13 residues. Germline V gene lookup returns CDR1 WSHSY and CDR2 SAAADI.

This clonotype was detected a few times. A read error may be the cause here, since a much bigger clone is one base away. No conserved phenylalanine or tryptophan ends this CDR3, so it is likely a read error. The chain combines TRBV29-1 with TRBJ1-2; 10 nucleotides match TRBD1. V lost 7 bases to trimming and J lost 5 bases; unmatched junction nucleotides: 7. Per germline, CDR1 SQVTM and CDR2 ANQGSEA. The CDR3 runs to 13 residues. The CDR3 protein is CSGGQGEMYGYTL. The CDR3 nucleotides read TGCAGCGGAGGACAGGGGGAGATGTATGGCTACACCTTA.

The sample holds a few counts of this clonotype. No conserved phenylalanine or tryptophan is present at the end of the CDR3, so a read error is the likely explanation. The CDR3, as DNA: TGTGCCAGCAGTGGAGGGGAACCCTACGAGCAGTACTCC. Its translation: CASSGGEPYEQYS. This rearrangement joins TRBV6-4 to TRBJ2-7; D is tentatively TRBD1 or TRBD2 (5 bases each). CDR3 length equals 13 residues. With 4 bases removed from V and 2 bases from J, the gap between germline ends came to 9 bases. Germline V gene lookup returns CDR1 MRHNA and CDR2 SNTAGT.

The V call is TRBV10-3, the J call TRBJ1-1; no definite D call. Germline V gene sequence: CDR1 ENHRY, CDR2 SYGVKD. The CDR3 spans 12 residues. Trimming cost V 6 bases and J 4 bases, with 9 bases left between them. In DNA form, the CDR3 reads TGTGCCATCAGCATTGACGGCACTGAAGCTTTCTTT. Translation: CAISIDGTEAFF.

This chain connects TRBV7-9 to TRBJ1-2; 9 positions agree with TRBD1. V shed 0 bases and J 5 bases; nucleotides not matched to a gene: 7. Germline V lookup: CDR1 SEHNR, CDR2 FQNEAQ (reference sequence). This CDR3 has 16 amino acids. The DNA of the CDR3 is TGTGCCAGCAGCTTAGCGCCTTGGACAGGGGATTATGGCTACACCTTC. Its protein product is CASSLAPWTGDYGYTF.

As to this clonotype: No conserved phenylalanine or tryptophan ends this CDR3, so it is likely a read error. This chain links TRBV4-1 with TRBJ2-7; no firm D call. The CDR3 extends over 13 amino acids. Germline V gene sequence: CDR1 MGHRA, CDR2 YSYEKL. V lost 1 base and J 8 bases, leaving 12 bases between the germline ends. The CDR3 loop reads CASSQVSGDKQYL. The CDR3 bases are TGCGCCAGCAGCCAAGTTTCAGGCGACAAGCAGTACTTG.

This clonotype was counted at least ten times. The gene calls are TRBV10-3 and TRBJ1-2; 9 positions agree with TRBD1. V was clipped by 0 bases and J by 8 bases; unmatched bases: 25. The CDR3 runs 21 residues. Germline V gene sequence: CDR1 ENHRY, CDR2 SYGVKD. The CDR3 reads CAISESPTGGSFVGVPRGYTF. The CDR3 nucleotides are TGTGCCATCAGTGAGTCCCCCACAGGGGGCAGCTTTGTTGGAGTCCCGAGGGGCTACACCTTC.

Concerning this clonotype: The junction departs from germline at one end; a sequencing error may be responsible. This sequence joins TRBV6-5 and TRBJ2-5, with 14 positions matching TRBD2. CDR3 length: 19 residues. In germline, CDR1 is MNHEY, CDR2 SVGAGI. The CDR3 sequence: CASRRKNGLAGGSQEAQYF. The DNA for the CDR3 is TGTGCCAGCAGACGGAAAAATGGACTAGCGGGAGGATCCCAAGAGGCCCAGTACTTC.

This clonotype was seen ten or more times. J is TRBJ1-1 and V is TRBV14; D remains ambiguous. The CDR3 has 14 residues. CDR1 is SGHDN, CDR2 FVKESK, per germline. V gave up 2 bases and J gave up 2 bases, with 9 bases separating them. CDR3 sequence: CASSQSLDNTEAFF. The CDR3 DNA follows: TGTGCCAGCAGCCAATCGCTGGACAACACTGAAGCTTTCTTT.

Worth noting for this clonotype: This may come from a read error, since a much larger clone is one base off. CDR3 DNA: TGTGCCAGCAGCCGCCGTAATACAAGGGCCCGAGATAGGCCCCAGCATTTT. It encodes CASSRRNTRARDRPQHF. The chain uses TRBV28 and TRBJ1-5; D unclear. V lost 6 bases to trimming and J lost 9 bases, with 27 bases between them. This CDR3 comprises 17 residues. The germline gives CDR1 MDHEN, CDR2 SYDVKM.

The gene calls are TRBV11-2 and TRBJ1-4, with D tentatively TRBD1 (5 bases). The CDR3 has 13 residues. Trimming stripped 6 bases from V and 6 bases from J, with 11 bases between. Germline lookup yields CDR1 SGHAT and CDR2 FQNNGV. The chain's CDR3 is CASRDGDHEKLFF. CDR3 nucleotides: TGTGCCAGCAGAGACGGGGACCATGAAAAACTGTTTTTT.

The chain uses TRBV18 and TRBJ2-2; D is uncertain. This CDR3 contains 15 residues. In germline, CDR1 is KGHSH, CDR2 LQKENI. Trimming took off 3 bases at V and 1 base at J, with 9 bases between the two ends. Here the CDR3 reads CASSPWAENTGELFF. The CDR3 bases are TGTGCCAGCTCACCTTGGGCGGAGAACACCGGGGAGCTGTTTTTT.

On this clonotype: A junction end diverges from the germline sequence, so it may reflect a read error. The genes are TRBV11-1 and TRBJ2-3; D gene uncertain. The CDR3 totals 16 residues. Germline loops: CDR1 SGHAT, CDR2 FQDESV (reference sequence). The CDR3 DNA follows: TGTGTCAGCAGCTTACGAAGGGCCCGCTCCACAGATACGCAGTATTTT. This encodes CVSSLRRARSTDTQYF.

Notes on this clonotype: The conserved phenylalanine or tryptophan normally closing the CDR3 is absent here, so this likely arose from a read error. This sequence joins TRBV6-5 and TRBJ2-1; 8 positions match TRBD2. Germline values: CDR1 MNHEY, CDR2 SVGAGI. The CDR3 is 15 amino acids. Unmatched junction bases numbered 5, after V lost 1 base and J lost 6 bases. CDR3 residues: CASSYCGRLGNEQFY. In nucleotides, the CDR3 is TGTGCCAGCAGTTACTGCGGGAGGCTCGGCAATGAGCAGTTCTAC.

Comments on this clonotype: A much bigger clone sits one base away, suggesting this may be a read error. This sequence joins TRBV5-4 and TRBJ2-5; 7 bases fit TRBD2. V shed 4 bases and J 5 bases; nucleotides not matched to a gene: 14. Germline V gene data show CDR1 as SGHNT and CDR2 as YYREEE (reference sequence). The CDR3 loop spans 16 amino acids. The CDR3 DNA reads TGTGCCAGCAGCGACCTCTCGCGGGAGTGGCATGAGACCCAGTACTTC. It codes for CASSDLSREWHETQYF.

This clonotype was seen at least ten times. This rearrangement joins TRBV12-3 or TRBV12-4 to TRBJ2-2, with a tentative D call TRBD1 (6 bases). This CDR3 is 15 amino acids long. Trimming cost V 4 bases and J 1 base, with 10 bases left between them. CDR3 region: CASSWQGKNTGELFF. In nucleotides, the CDR3 is TGTGCCAGCAGTTGGCAGGGGAAGAACACCGGGGAGCTGTTTTTT.

As to this clonotype: A much larger clonotype is one base distant, so this may be a read error. The V call is TRBV5-5, the J call TRBJ2-6; the D is unclear. The CDR3 extends over 14 amino acids. CDR1 and CDR2 (germline): SGHKS, YYEKEE (reference sequence). This CDR3 is CASRLVAGANVLTF. CDR3 coding DNA: TGTGCCAGCCGCTTGGTAGCTGGGGCCAACGTCCTGACTTTC.

As concerns this clonotype: A read error may explain this, as a much larger clone is one base away. V and J are TRBV29-1 and TRBJ2-7, with D possibly TRBD1 on 5 matching bases. The germline CDR1 and CDR2 sequences are SQVTM and ANQGSEA. Trimming stripped 0 bases from V and 8 bases from J, with 14 bases between. The CDR3 runs 13 residues. The CDR3 sequence is CSVEDRVGYKQYF. Here the CDR3 DNA reads TGCAGCGTTGAAGACAGGGTTGGTTACAAGCAGTACTTC.

This rearrangement joins TRBV11-2 to TRBJ2-4; 12 nucleotides line up with TRBD2. CDR1 is SGHAT and CDR2 is FQNNGV in the germline V gene. The V and J ends lost 3 bases and 3 bases, in that order; junction bases with no gene match: 9. This CDR3 contains 18 residues. The DNA for the CDR3 is TGTGCCAGCAGCTTCCTAGCGGGAGGGCCTCGGATCAAAAACATTCAGTACTTC. Translation: CASSFLAGGPRIKNIQYF.

For this clonotype: Possible read error: a much larger clone is one base away. The chain uses TRBV5-1 and TRBJ2-7, with D tentatively TRBD1 or TRBD2 (5 bases each). The germline CDR1 and CDR2 sequences are SGHRS and YFSETQ. This CDR3 has 14 residues. V lost 0 bases, J lost 5 bases, and 12 bases lay in between. The CDR3 region is CASSLAGTPNEQYF. In DNA, the CDR3 is TGCGCCAGCAGCTTGGCCGGGACCCCCAACGAGCAGTACTTC. Using reference TRBV5-1 and TRBJ2-7 for the parts outside the CDR3, the full variable domain is KAGVTQTPRYLIKTRGQQVTLSCSPISGHRSVSWYQQTPGQGLQFLFEYFSETQRNKGNFPGRFSGRQFSNSRSEMNVSTLELGDSALYLCASSLAGTPNEQYFGPGTRLTVT.

Turning to this clonotype: The CDR3 end shows no conserved phenylalanine or tryptophan, and so a read error is likely. This chain joins TRBV11-2 and TRBJ2-2; TRBD1 matches 9 bases. Losses at the gene ends were 5 bases for V and 9 bases for J; bases not matched to a gene: 13. CDR3 length equals 16 residues. Germline-derived CDR1 and CDR2 are SGHAT and FQNNGV. DNA for the CDR3: TGTGCCAGCAGCCGAGTAACAGGGGGCAATACCCGGGAGCTGTTTTCT. Protein: CASSRVTGGNTRELFS.

A single count supports this clonotype. This chain connects TRBV11-2 to TRBJ2-7; 9 nucleotides match TRBD2. Trimming at V came to 8 bases and at J to 4 bases, leaving 12 bases not matched to a gene. The CDR3 length is 15 residues. CDR1 SGHAT and CDR2 FQNNGV come from the germline V gene. This CDR3 reads CASGGTGTSFYEQYF. The DNA of the CDR3 is TGTGCCAGCGGCGGGACCGGGACTAGCTTTTACGAGCAGTACTTC.

This chain connects TRBV11-3 to TRBJ2-3; D gene uncertain. CDR1 and CDR2 from the germline V gene are SGHNT and YENEEA. V gave up 5 bases and J gave up 8 bases, with 17 bases separating them. The CDR3 spans 14 residues. The chain's CDR3 is CASSIRRNTGTQYF. The CDR3 DNA reads as TGTGCCAGCAGCATACGGAGAAACACTGGTACGCAGTATTTT.

In the case of this clonotype: This may be a read error: a much more frequent sequence differs by one nucleotide. The chain links TRBV5-4 to TRBJ2-7, with unresolved D. Per the germline V gene, CDR1 is SGHNT and CDR2 is YYREEE (reference sequence). The CDR3 is made up of 13 amino acids. Trimming shortened V by 10 bases and J by 4 bases, and 18 bases separated the two germline ends. For the CDR3, the DNA is TGTGCCGCCGGATCAGTGGGATTTTACGAGCAGTACTTC. Translation gives CAAGSVGFYEQYF.

Of note for this clonotype: A much more abundant neighbour one base away suggests this may be a read error. V gene TRBV5-1 combines with J gene TRBJ2-5; D may be TRBD2 (5 bases). The CDR3 is 14 amino acids. Trimming cost V 4 bases and J 5 bases, with 15 bases left between them. Per germline, CDR1 SGHRS and CDR2 YFSETQ. In DNA, the CDR3 is TGCGCCAGCAGCATACCGGGATTTCATGAGACCCAGTACTTC. It specifies CASSIPGFHETQYF.

By frequency in the sample, this clonotype is large. V usage is TRBV11-2 and J usage is TRBJ2-2; no definite D call. The length of the CDR3 is 15 residues. Germline V CDR1 and CDR2: SGHAT, FQNNGV. The germline V and J ends were trimmed by 5 bases and 5 bases, with 15 bases remaining between them. The CDR3 protein is CASSPPQGPTGELFF. The CDR3 coding sequence is TGTGCCAGCAGCCCTCCGCAAGGACCGACCGGGGAGCTGTTTTTT.

The rearrangement uses TRBV12-3 or TRBV12-4 and TRBJ2-1; perhaps TRBD2 as D (5 bases). The ends were cut back, 2 bases at V and 8 bases at J, with 19 bases in the middle. The CDR3 extends over 16 amino acids. CDR3 sequence reads: CASSLNSLAVAHEQFF. The CDR3 DNA is TGTGCCAGCAGTTTAAATAGTCTAGCCGTAGCCCATGAGCAGTTCTTC.